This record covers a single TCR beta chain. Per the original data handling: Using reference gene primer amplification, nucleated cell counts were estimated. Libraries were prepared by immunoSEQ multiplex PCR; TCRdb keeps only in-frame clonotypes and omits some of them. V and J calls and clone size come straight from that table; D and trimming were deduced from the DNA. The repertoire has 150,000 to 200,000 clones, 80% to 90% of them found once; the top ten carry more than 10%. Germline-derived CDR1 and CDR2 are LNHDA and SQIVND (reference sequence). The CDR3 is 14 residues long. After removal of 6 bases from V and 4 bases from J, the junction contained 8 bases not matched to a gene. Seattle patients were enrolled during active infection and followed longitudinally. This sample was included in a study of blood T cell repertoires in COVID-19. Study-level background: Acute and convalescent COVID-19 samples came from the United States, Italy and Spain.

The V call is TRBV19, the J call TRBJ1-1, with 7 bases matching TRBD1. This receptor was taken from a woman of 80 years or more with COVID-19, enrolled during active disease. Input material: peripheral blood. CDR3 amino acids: CASSKRQGGTEAFF. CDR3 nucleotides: TGTGCCAGTAGCAAACGACAGGGCGGCACTGAAGCTTTCTTT.